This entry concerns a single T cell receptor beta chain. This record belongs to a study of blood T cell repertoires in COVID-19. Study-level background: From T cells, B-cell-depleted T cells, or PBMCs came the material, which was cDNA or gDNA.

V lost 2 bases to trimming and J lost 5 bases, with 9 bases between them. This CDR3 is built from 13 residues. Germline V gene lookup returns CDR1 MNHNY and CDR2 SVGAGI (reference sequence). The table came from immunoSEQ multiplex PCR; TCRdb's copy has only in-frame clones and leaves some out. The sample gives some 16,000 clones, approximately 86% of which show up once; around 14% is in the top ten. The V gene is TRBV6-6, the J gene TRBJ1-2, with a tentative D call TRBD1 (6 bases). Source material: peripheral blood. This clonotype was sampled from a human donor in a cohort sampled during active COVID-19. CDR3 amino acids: CASSYPGQYGYTF. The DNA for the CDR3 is TGTGCCAGCAGTTACCCCGGACAGTATGGCTACACCTTC.